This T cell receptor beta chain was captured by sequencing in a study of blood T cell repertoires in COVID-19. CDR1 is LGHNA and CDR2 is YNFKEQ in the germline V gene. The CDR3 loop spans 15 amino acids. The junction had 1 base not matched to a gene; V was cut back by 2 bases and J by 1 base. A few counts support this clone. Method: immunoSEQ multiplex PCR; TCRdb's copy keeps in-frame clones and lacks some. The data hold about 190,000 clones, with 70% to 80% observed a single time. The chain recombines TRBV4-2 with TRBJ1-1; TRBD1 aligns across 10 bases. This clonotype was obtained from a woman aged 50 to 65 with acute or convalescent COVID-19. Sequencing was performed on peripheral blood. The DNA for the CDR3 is TGTGCCAGCAGCCAAAGACAGGGGGCGAACACTGAAGCTTTCTTT. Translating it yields CASSQRQGANTEAFF.